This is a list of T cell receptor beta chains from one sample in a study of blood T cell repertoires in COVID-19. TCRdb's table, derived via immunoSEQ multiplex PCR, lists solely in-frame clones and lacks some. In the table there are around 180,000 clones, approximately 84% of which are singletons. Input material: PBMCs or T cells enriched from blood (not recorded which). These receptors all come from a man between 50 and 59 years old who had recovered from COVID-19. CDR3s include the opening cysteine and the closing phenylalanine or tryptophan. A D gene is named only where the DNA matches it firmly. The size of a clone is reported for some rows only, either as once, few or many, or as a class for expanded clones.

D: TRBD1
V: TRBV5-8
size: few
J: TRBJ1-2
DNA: TGTGCCAGCAGCTCCCGGGACAGGGCCTATGGCTACACCTTC
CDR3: CASSSRDRAYGYTF

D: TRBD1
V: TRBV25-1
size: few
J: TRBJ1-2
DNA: TGTGCCAGCAGAGCAGGGGGTATTGGCTACACCTTC
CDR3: CASRAGGIGYTF

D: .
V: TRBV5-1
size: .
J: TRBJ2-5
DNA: TGCGCCAGCAGCCCTGACAGAACCCAAGAGACCCAGTACTTC
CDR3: CASSPDRTQETQYF

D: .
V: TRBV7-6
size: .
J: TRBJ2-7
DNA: TGTGCCAGCAGCCCTGCCCTGGACAGCTCCTACGAGCAGTACTTC
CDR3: CASSPALDSSYEQYF

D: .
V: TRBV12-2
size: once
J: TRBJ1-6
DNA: TGTGCAAGTCGCCGTCTCACGACAGGGAGCCACTATAATTCACCCCTCCACTTT
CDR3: CASRRLTTGSHYNSPLHF

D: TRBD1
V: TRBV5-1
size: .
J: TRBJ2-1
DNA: TGCGCCAGCAGCTTGGGGGGGACAGGGTCCTACAATGAGCAGTTCTTC
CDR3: CASSLGGTGSYNEQFF

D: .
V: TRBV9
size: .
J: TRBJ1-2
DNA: TGTGCCAGCAGCGGGCGTTCGGGACATAGCGGCTACACCTTC
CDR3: CASSGRSGHSGYTF

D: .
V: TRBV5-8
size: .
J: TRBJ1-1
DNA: TGTGCCAGCAGCTTGGATGAGGGGGTGAACACTGAAGCTTTCTTT
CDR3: CASSLDEGVNTEAFF

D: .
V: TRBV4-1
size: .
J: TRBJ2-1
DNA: TGCGCCAGCAGCCAAGATCTGTATGGCGGGTCACGGCCATTTGAACCGTTCTTC
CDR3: CASSQDLYGGSRPFEPFF

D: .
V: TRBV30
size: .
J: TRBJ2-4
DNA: TGTGCCTGGAGTGTAGGAGGGGTGGGCAAAAACATTCAGTACTTC
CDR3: CAWSVGGVGKNIQYF

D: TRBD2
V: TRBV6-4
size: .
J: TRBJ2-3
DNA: TGTGCCAGCAGTGATAACGGGGGGGCCGCAGATACGCAGTATTTT
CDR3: CASSDNGGAADTQYF

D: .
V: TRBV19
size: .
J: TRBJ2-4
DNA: TGTGCCAGTAGTATGGGGTGGGGACATCTAGCCAAAAACATTCAGTACTTC
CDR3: CASSMGWGHLAKNIQYF

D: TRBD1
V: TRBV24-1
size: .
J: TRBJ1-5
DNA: TGTGCCACCAGTGAGGGGACAGGGAATCAGCCCCAGCATTTT
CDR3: CATSEGTGNQPQHF

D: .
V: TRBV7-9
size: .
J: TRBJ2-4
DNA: TGTGCCAGCAGCTTTACGGGATTGGGGGGTGGGTACATTCAGTACTTC
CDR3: CASSFTGLGGGYIQYF

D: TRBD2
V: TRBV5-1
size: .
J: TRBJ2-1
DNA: TGCGCCAGCAGCCCCAGGACTAGCGGGGGGGCGAACAATGAGCAGTTCTTC
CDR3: CASSPRTSGGANNEQFF

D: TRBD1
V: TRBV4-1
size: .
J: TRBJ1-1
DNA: TGCGCCGCACAGGGGGCTGGGGTGAACACTGAAGCTTTCTTT
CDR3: CAAQGAGVNTEAFF

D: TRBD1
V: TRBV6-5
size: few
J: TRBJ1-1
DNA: TGTGCCAGCAGTTACTTCGGGACAGGGGGGAACACTGAAGCTTTCTTT
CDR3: CASSYFGTGGNTEAFF